One and the same sample provided the 2 T cell receptor beta chains below, sequenced in a study of Tregs in tolerant kidney transplant recipients. No antigens are known for them. The repertoire was sequenced with immunoSEQ multiplex PCR; TCRdb's copy has only in-frame clones and lacks some. The sample includes more than 750 clones. FACS sorting followed an approximately 6-day coculture of CFSE-labeled recipient PBMCs with irradiated graft donor PBMCs. Specimen: CD4+ T cells from blood cultured with allogeneic cells, collected before the transplant. Receptors originate from a human patient who received a combined kidney and bone marrow transplant.

This clone is labeled medium-sized based on frequency. The sequence runs out 3 residues before the end of the CDR3; the remainder is reconstructed from the germline J gene. The V gene is TRBV20-1, the J gene TRBJ2-7, with TRBD2 identical over 9 bases. CDR1 is DFQATT, CDR2 SNEGSKA, per germline (reference sequence). The CDR3 length is 14 residues. V shed 5 bases and J 6 bases; nucleotides not matched to a gene: 11. The sequenced CDR3 bases are TGCAGTGCTTGGGAGGGCGGGAGGGCCTCCGAG. Amino acid sequence: CSAWEGGRASE. The full CDR3 is CSAWEGGRASEQYF.

This clone is large by frequency. At one end, the junction sequence differs from germline, possibly due to a read error. The CDR3 end is not reached by the read, which stops 3 residues before it; the germline J gene fills it in. The rearrangement uses TRBV5-1 and TRBJ2-3; TRBD1 or TRBD2 may be the D gene (5 bases each). Germline CDR1 is SGHRS and CDR2 is YFSETQ. This CDR3 spans 13 amino acids. Incomplete CDR3 DNA: TGCGCCAGCCGCTTCGAGGGGACAGATACG. It yields the protein CASRFEGTDT. The complete CDR3 sequence is CASRFEGTDTQYF. The full variable domain, with the rest looked up from reference TRBV5-1 and TRBJ2-3, is KAGVTQTPRYLIKTRGQQVTLSCSPISGHRSVSWYQQTPGQGLQFLFEYFSETQRNKGNFPGRFSGRQFSNSRSEMNVSTLELGDSALYLCASRFEGTDTQYFGPGTRLTVL.